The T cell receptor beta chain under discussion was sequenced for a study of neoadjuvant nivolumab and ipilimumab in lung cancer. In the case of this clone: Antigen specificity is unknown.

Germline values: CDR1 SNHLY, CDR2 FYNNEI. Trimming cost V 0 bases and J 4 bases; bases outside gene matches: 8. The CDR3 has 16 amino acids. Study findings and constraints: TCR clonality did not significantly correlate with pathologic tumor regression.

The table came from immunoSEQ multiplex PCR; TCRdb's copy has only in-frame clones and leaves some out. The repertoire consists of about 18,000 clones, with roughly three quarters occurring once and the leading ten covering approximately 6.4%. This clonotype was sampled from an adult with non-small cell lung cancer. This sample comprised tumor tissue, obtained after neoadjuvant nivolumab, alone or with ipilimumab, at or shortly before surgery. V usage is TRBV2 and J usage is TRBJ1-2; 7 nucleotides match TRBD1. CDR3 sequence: CASSEAMTGSAYGYTF. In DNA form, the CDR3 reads TGTGCCAGCAGTGAAGCCATGACAGGGAGTGCCTATGGCTACACCTTC.